Below are 11 T cell receptor beta chains sequenced from a single sample in a study of neurological immune-mediated disorders (dated by TCRdb to about 2019). Preparation of the library involved 5' RACE. The sequencing machine was an Illumina HiSeq 2500. TCRdb passed the public sequencing reads through fastp at Q25 and MiXCR, retaining productive beta sequences. Merged by CDR3 protein, the rows form single entries marked with the most common genes and DNA. This sample has more than 60,000 distinct CDR3 sequences in its table, and 3.5% to 4.5% of those were observed once. In total, the top ten clones hold 2.2% of the sample. The sequencing sample was made of PBMCs. Receptors originate from a woman in her forties or fifties with multiple sclerosis.

The table lists this clonotype with many counts. In DNA form, the CDR3 reads TGTGCCAGCAGCCGACTCCGAGGGACAGGGGGCGAAGAGACCCAGTACTTC. This sequence encodes CASSRLRGTGGEETQYF. The chain is built from TRBV3-1 and TRBJ2-5; TRBD1 matches at 12 bases. Germline loops: CDR1 LGHDT, CDR2 YNNKEL (reference sequence). J gave up 3 bases and V 4 bases, and 9 bases lay outside the gene matches. The length of the CDR3 is 17 residues.

The table lists this clonotype with many counts. The chain uses TRBV20-1 and TRBJ2-7; either TRBD1 or TRBD2 may supply D (7 bases each). The germline CDR1 and CDR2 sequences are DFQATT and SNEGSKA (reference sequence). Trimming removed 5 bases from V and 5 bases from J, with 16 bases in between. This CDR3 spans 13 amino acids. CDR3 amino acids: CSAFPGGGDEQYF. In DNA form, the CDR3 reads TGCAGTGCTTTCCCAGGGGGGGGTGACGAGCAGTACTTC.

This clonotype was detected ten times or more. This chain joins TRBV4-2 and TRBJ1-3; D is uncertain. The germline V and J ends were trimmed by 0 bases and 3 bases, with 9 bases remaining between them. From germline, CDR1 is LGHNA and CDR2 YNFKEQ. The CDR3 runs to 15 residues. The CDR3 coding sequence is TGTGCCAGCAGCCAAGACAGAAGTAGTGGAAACACCATATATTTT. As protein: CASSQDRSSGNTIYF.

Notes on this clonotype: One end of the junction varies from germline; a read error may be responsible. The rearrangement joins TRBV18 to TRBJ1-5; tentatively, D is TRBD1 (5 bases). The CDR3 is made up of 13 amino acids. Germline loops: CDR1 KGHSH, CDR2 LQKENI. As DNA, the CDR3 is TGTGCCAGCTCAAGGGACGAAAATCAGCCCCAGAATTTT. Its translation: CASSRDENQPQNF.

At least ten counts were recorded for this clonotype. A read error may explain this, as a much larger clone is one base away. This chain connects TRBV5-1 to TRBJ1-1, with D possibly being TRBD1 (5 bases). From germline, CDR1 is SGHRS and CDR2 YFSETQ. The ends were cut back, 3 bases at V and 1 base at J, with 10 bases in the middle. CDR3 length: 14 amino acids. This CDR3 is CASSWGIANTEAFF. CDR3 DNA: TGCGCCAGCAGCTGGGGGATCGCGAACACTGAAGCTTTCTTT. Complete variable domain (other parts from reference TRBV5-1 and TRBJ1-1): KAGVTQTPRYLIKTRGQQVTLSCSPISGHRSVSWYQQTPGQGLQFLFEYFSETQRNKGNFPGRFSGRQFSNSRSEMNVSTLELGDSALYLCASSWGIANTEAFFGQGTRLTVV.

In this sample, this clonotype turned up many times. The V gene is TRBV12-3 or TRBV12-4, the J gene TRBJ1-1; D unresolved. The CDR3 is 13 residues long. V was shortened by 2 bases and J by 5 bases, with 9 bases between the two germline ends. CDR3 amino acids: CASSLWEGTEAFF. CDR3 bases: TGTGCCAGCAGTTTATGGGAGGGAACTGAAGCTTTCTTT.

This clonotype was picked up many times. This rearrangement joins TRBV7-9 to TRBJ1-5; possible D gene TRBD1, 5 bases. The CDR3 extends over 15 amino acids. V dropped 1 base and J dropped 3 bases, with 10 bases sitting between them. CDR1 is SEHNR and CDR2 is FQNEAQ in the germline V gene (reference sequence). The CDR3, as DNA: TGTGCCAGCAGCTTAGTGGGGGGGTCCAATCAGCCCCAGCATTTT. Its protein product is CASSLVGGSNQPQHF.

To note about this clonotype: This sequence may be a read error, since a much larger clone differs from it by one base. The chain employs TRBV11-2 and TRBJ2-7; D uncertain. The germline V gene has CDR1 SGHAT and CDR2 FQNNGV. This CDR3 has 13 amino acids. V was trimmed by 5 bases and J by 2 bases, leaving 10 bases between them. The CDR3 DNA reads TGTGCCAGCAGCCTGGGAAAAGCCTACGAGCAGTACTTC. Amino acid sequence: CASSLGKAYEQYF.

The chain carries TRBV5-6 and TRBJ1-2, with D hard to call. Germline assignment: CDR1 SGHDT and CDR2 YYEEEE. The germline V and J ends were trimmed by 3 bases and 7 bases, with 16 bases remaining between them. The CDR3 totals 14 residues. The CDR3 sequence: CASSSYSITGGYTF. In nucleotides, the CDR3 is TGTGCCAGCAGCTCCTACAGCATCACTGGTGGCTACACCTTC.

This clonotype was counted at least ten times. V is TRBV12-3 or TRBV12-4 and J is TRBJ1-5; D gene uncertain. The CDR3 consists of 12 residues. Trimming removed 5 bases from V and 7 bases from J, with 9 bases in between. The CDR3 is CASSTIEQPQHF. CDR3 nucleotide sequence: TGTGCCAGCAGTACTATTGAGCAGCCCCAGCATTTT.

With respect to this clonotype: Given a much more abundant clone one base away, this may be a read error. J is TRBJ1-1 and V is TRBV20-1; D is unresolved. CDR1 and CDR2 from the germline V gene are DFQATT and SNEGSKA (reference sequence). The V end was cut by 6 bases, the J end by 4 bases, with 12 bases between. CDR3 size: 12 residues. The CDR3 nucleotides are TGCAGTGCCCACCGGAAGGGCACTGAAGCTTTCTTT. Its protein product is CSAHRKGTEAFF.